This TCR beta chain was retrieved from a study of T-cell memory formation after mild COVID-19. TCRdb reprocessed the 5' RACE reads via MiXCR and lists one record per CDR3 protein. The table shows roughly 52,000 distinct CDR3 sequences, with around a tenth occurring only once. Germline CDR1 SGHDT, CDR2 YYEEEE. The CDR3 loop spans 14 amino acids. V dropped 3 bases and J dropped 2 bases, with 10 bases sitting between them. The sequencing sample was made of PBMCs or a T cell subset sorted from them (not recorded which). The sequence was collected from a man between 18 and 35 years old who had mild COVID-19 (a few samples of this study predate the infection). Cell type and time point are not known. This chain links TRBV5-6 with TRBJ2-3; the D gene is possibly TRBD2 (6 bases). The CDR3 is CASSSRDFTDTQYF. The DNA of the CDR3 is TGTGCCAGCAGCTCCCGGGACTTCACAGATACGCAGTATTTT.